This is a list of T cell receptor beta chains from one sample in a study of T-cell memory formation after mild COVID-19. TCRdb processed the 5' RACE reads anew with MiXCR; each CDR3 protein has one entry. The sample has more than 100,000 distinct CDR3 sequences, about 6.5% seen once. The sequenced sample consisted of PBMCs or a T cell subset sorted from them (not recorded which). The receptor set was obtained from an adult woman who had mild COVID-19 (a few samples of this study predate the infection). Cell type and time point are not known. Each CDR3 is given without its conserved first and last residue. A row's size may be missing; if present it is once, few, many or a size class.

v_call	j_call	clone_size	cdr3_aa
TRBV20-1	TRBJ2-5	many	SARDQTPLQETQY
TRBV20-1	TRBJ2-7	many	SAIQQELVTYEQY
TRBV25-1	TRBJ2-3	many	ASRPGGPDTQY
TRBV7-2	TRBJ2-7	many	ASSLGVAAGEQY
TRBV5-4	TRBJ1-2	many	ASRIQGFGNYGYT
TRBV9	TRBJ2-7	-	ASSVGPGTSYEQY
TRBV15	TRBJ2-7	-	ATSREQGTSYEQY
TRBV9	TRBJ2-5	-	ASSLQGALGETQY
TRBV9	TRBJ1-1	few	ASSLGTGGGTEAF
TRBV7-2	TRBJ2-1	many	ASSFRQTYNEQF
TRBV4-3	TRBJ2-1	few	ASSITGGPSVDEQF
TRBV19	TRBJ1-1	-	ASRLGPMNTEAF
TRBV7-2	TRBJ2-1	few	ASSLDLAEHNEQF
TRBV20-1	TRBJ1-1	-	SAGSAVNTEAF
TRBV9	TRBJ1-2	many	ASSVEQGAGGYT
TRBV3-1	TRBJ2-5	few	ASSQDSSSGGQETQY
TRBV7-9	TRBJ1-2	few	ACTGQGNYGYT
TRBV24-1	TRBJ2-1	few	ATGRDRGYNEQF
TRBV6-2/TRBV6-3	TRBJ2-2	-	ASSRRTENTGELF
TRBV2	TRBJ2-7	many	ASSEKLSIIYEQY
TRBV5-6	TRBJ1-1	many	ASSWARMNTEAF
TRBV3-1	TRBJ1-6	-	ASSSVQGSAPLH
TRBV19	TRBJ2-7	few	ASSAGGLAGDSYEQY
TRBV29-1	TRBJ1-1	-	SVYQGARTEAF
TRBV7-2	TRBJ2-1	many	ASSLFAASGRSYNEQF
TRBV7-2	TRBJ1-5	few	ASSLGDVEPQH
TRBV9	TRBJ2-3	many	ASSVGPSTDTQY
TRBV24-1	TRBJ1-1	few	ATSDFSGGKAF
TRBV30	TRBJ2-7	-	AWSLLDSPC
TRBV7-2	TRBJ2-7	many	ASSLLGRGLSEQY
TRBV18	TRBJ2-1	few	ASSPNLAGGPGEQF
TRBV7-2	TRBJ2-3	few	ASRTSGGAFDTQY
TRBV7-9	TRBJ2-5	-	ASSPRLVGGETQY
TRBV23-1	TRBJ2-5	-	ASSQSAGLETQY
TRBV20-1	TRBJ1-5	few	SARDSGGQRVYQPQH
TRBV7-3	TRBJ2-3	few	ASSSTPTDTQY
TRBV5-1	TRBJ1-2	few	ASSPGTGGGYT
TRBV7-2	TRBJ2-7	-	ASSFRTGRHEQY
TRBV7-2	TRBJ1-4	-	ASSPSTGGREKLF
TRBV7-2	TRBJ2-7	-	ASSLGEVTSGNYEQY
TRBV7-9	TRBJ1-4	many	ASSLRGFGEKLF
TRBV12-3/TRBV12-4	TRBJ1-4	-	ASSLSGKGE
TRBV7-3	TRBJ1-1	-	ASSHGDRTVSEAF
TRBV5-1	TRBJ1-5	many	ASSLNKGQPQH
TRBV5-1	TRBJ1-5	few	ASSVSGGNGNQPQH
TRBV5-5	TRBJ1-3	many	ASSPGGISGNTIY
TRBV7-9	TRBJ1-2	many	ASSSGPTNYGYT
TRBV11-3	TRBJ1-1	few	ASSADTEAF
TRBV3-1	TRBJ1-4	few	ASSQPGQGPNEKLF
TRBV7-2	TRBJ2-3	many	ASSLLGLDTQY
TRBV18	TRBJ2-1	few	ASSPRPNEQF
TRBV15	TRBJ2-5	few	ATSRERGLSETQY
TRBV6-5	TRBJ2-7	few	ASSYPQQGGLYEQY
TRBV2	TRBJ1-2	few	ASSGDRGAYT
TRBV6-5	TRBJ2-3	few	ASTNRRTDTQY
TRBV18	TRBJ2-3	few	ASSPPESQRVTQY
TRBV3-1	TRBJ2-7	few	ASSHDPNEQY
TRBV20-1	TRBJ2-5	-	SASGGLAGEETQY
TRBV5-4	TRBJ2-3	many	ASSLAQLGGGTDTQY